This is a list of T cell receptor beta chains from one sample in a study of blood T cell repertoires in COVID-19. The method was immunoSEQ multiplex PCR; TCRdb's version includes in-frame clones alone and lacks a portion of them. This sample yields some 64,000 clones, of which approximately 84% are seen a single time; around 15% belongs to the top ten. The sample comprised peripheral blood. These receptors came from a man aged 60-69 years with COVID-19, enrolled during active disease. CDR3s include the opening cysteine and the closing phenylalanine or tryptophan. The D gene is left open where the match is weak. Only part of the rows carry a size: once, few, many, or a class if the clone is expanded.

j_gene: TRBJ1-5
d_gene: TRBD1
abundance: .
v_gene: TRBV7-9
CDR3aa: CASSSGTGNRKPQHF
CDR3nt: TGTGCCAGCAGCAGCGGGACAGGGAACCGAAAGCCCCAGCATTTT

j_gene: TRBJ2-1
d_gene: TRBD2
abundance: .
v_gene: TRBV6-2/TRBV6-3
CDR3aa: CASSGVAGQRGEQFF
CDR3nt: TGTGCCAGCAGTGGAGTCGCGGGCCAGCGGGGTGAGCAGTTCTTC

j_gene: TRBJ1-5
d_gene: .
abundance: .
v_gene: TRBV20-1
CDR3aa: CSASLTRNSNQPQHF
CDR3nt: TGCAGTGCTAGTCTCACTCGCAATAGCAATCAGCCCCAGCATTTT

j_gene: TRBJ2-7
d_gene: TRBD1
abundance: .
v_gene: TRBV6-5
CDR3aa: CASSYGTEMYEQYF
CDR3nt: TGTGCCAGCAGTTACGGGACAGAAATGTACGAGCAGTACTTC

j_gene: TRBJ2-2
d_gene: .
abundance: .
v_gene: TRBV5-3
CDR3aa: CARSLFTGMGSPGELFF
CDR3nt: TGTGCCAGAAGCTTGTTTACGGGGATGGGTTCCCCCGGGGAGCTGTTTTTT

j_gene: TRBJ2-7
d_gene: TRBD2
abundance: once
v_gene: TRBV27
CDR3aa: CASRTTSGYYEQYF
CDR3nt: TGTGCCAGCAGAACTACTAGCGGATACTACGAGCAGTACTTC

j_gene: TRBJ2-5
d_gene: TRBD2
abundance: .
v_gene: TRBV5-1
CDR3aa: CASSSGTGGYQETQYF
CDR3nt: TGCGCCAGCAGCTCCGGTACGGGGGGGTACCAAGAGACCCAGTACTTC

j_gene: TRBJ1-1
d_gene: .
abundance: .
v_gene: TRBV2
CDR3aa: CASTNRTVIAFF
CDR3nt: TGTGCCAGCACTAATAGGACAGTTATAGCTTTCTTT

j_gene: TRBJ2-2
d_gene: TRBD1
abundance: .
v_gene: TRBV3-1/TRBV3-2
CDR3aa: CASSQRPRQGGSTGELFF
CDR3nt: TGTGCCAGCAGCCAGAGGCCCCGACAGGGGGGTAGCACCGGGGAGCTGTTTTTT

j_gene: TRBJ1-1
d_gene: .
abundance: .
v_gene: TRBV5-4
CDR3aa: CASLRGGDQRVAEAFF
CDR3nt: TGTGCCAGCCTCCGAGGGGGGGACCAAAGGGTCGCTGAAGCTTTCTTT

j_gene: TRBJ1-4
d_gene: .
abundance: .
v_gene: TRBV27
CDR3aa: CASTQSIRGDEKLFF
CDR3nt: TGTGCCAGCACCCAGAGTATTCGGGGGGATGAAAAACTGTTTTTT

j_gene: TRBJ1-5
d_gene: .
abundance: .
v_gene: TRBV5-1
CDR3aa: CASSPDGGINNQPQHF
CDR3nt: TGCGCCAGCAGCCCGGATGGGGGGATTAACAATCAGCCCCAGCATTTT

j_gene: TRBJ2-3
d_gene: .
abundance: .
v_gene: TRBV18
CDR3aa: CASSPGLGDTQYF
CDR3nt: TGTGCCAGCTCCCCGGGACTGGGGGATACGCAGTATTTT

j_gene: TRBJ2-3
d_gene: TRBD2
abundance: .
v_gene: TRBV7-3
CDR3aa: CASSLSSGGPGDTQYF
CDR3nt: TGTGCCAGCAGCTTATCATCGGGAGGGCCGGGAGATACGCAGTATTTT

j_gene: TRBJ2-7
d_gene: TRBD1
abundance: .
v_gene: TRBV5-3
CDR3aa: CARSLEGQGPSRF
CDR3nt: TGTGCCAGAAGCTTGGAGGGACAGGGCCCCAGTCGCTTC

j_gene: TRBJ2-1
d_gene: TRBD2
abundance: once
v_gene: TRBV5-1
CDR3aa: CASSLASGGYNEQFF
CDR3nt: TGCGCCAGCAGCTTGGCTAGCGGGGGTTACAATGAGCAGTTCTTC

j_gene: TRBJ1-1
d_gene: .
abundance: .
v_gene: TRBV3-1/TRBV3-2
CDR3aa: CASSQDSGWVEAFF
CDR3nt: TGTGCCAGCAGCCAAGATTCGGGGTGGGTTGAAGCTTTCTTT

j_gene: TRBJ2-1
d_gene: TRBD2
abundance: .
v_gene: TRBV5-5
CDR3aa: CASSSDPGASGTYNEQFF
CDR3nt: TGTGCCAGCAGCTCGGACCCTGGGGCTAGCGGAACCTACAATGAGCAGTTCTTC

j_gene: TRBJ2-3
d_gene: TRBD1
abundance: .
v_gene: TRBV3-1/TRBV3-2
CDR3aa: CASNGINRGTQYF
CDR3nt: TGTGCCAGCAATGGGATCAACAGGGGGACGCAGTATTTT

j_gene: TRBJ1-1
d_gene: .
abundance: .
v_gene: TRBV10-2
CDR3aa: CASSERIRVNTEAFF
CDR3nt: TGCGCCAGCAGTGAGAGGATCAGGGTGAACACTGAAGCTTTCTTT

j_gene: TRBJ1-5
d_gene: TRBD1
abundance: .
v_gene: TRBV27
CDR3aa: CASGTAFDQPQHF
CDR3nt: TGTGCCAGCGGGACAGCCTTTGATCAGCCCCAGCATTTT

j_gene: TRBJ2-3
d_gene: .
abundance: .
v_gene: TRBV28
CDR3aa: CASGVSTDTQYF
CDR3nt: TGTGCCTCAGGGGTGAGCACAGATACGCAGTATTTT

j_gene: TRBJ2-1
d_gene: .
abundance: .
v_gene: TRBV2
CDR3aa: CASSELSEVEQFF
CDR3nt: TGTGCCAGCAGTGAACTTAGTGAGGTCGAGCAGTTCTTC

j_gene: TRBJ2-1
d_gene: TRBD1
abundance: .
v_gene: TRBV7-3
CDR3aa: CASSFDRGNEQFF
CDR3nt: TGTGCCAGCAGTTTCGACAGGGGAAATGAGCAGTTCTTC

j_gene: TRBJ2-5
d_gene: .
abundance: once
v_gene: TRBV28
CDR3aa: CASRIYRVGQETQYF
CDR3nt: TGTGCCAGCAGGATTTACAGGGTCGGGCAAGAGACCCAGTACTTC

j_gene: TRBJ1-1
d_gene: .
abundance: .
v_gene: TRBV18
CDR3aa: CASSPLSSQGRTEAFF
CDR3nt: TGTGCCAGCTCACCCCTAAGTTCTCAGGGTAGGACTGAAGCTTTCTTT

j_gene: TRBJ2-7
d_gene: TRBD2
abundance: .
v_gene: TRBV18
CDR3aa: CASSPIFGGSSYEQYF
CDR3nt: TGTGCCAGCTCACCAATATTTGGCGGGAGCTCCTACGAGCAGTACTTC

j_gene: TRBJ1-5
d_gene: TRBD1
abundance: .
v_gene: TRBV19
CDR3aa: CASSPGQAISQPQHF
CDR3nt: TGTGCCAGTAGTCCAGGACAGGCGATATCTCAGCCCCAGCATTTT

j_gene: TRBJ1-2
d_gene: TRBD1
abundance: .
v_gene: TRBV19
CDR3aa: CASSRPGQGVYGYTF
CDR3nt: TGTGCCAGTAGTAGACCGGGACAGGGGGTCTATGGCTACACCTTC

j_gene: TRBJ1-6
d_gene: TRBD1
abundance: .
v_gene: TRBV6-5
CDR3aa: CASPGTAYSPLHF
CDR3nt: TGTGCCAGCCCCGGGACAGCCTACTCACCCCTCCACTTT

j_gene: TRBJ2-2
d_gene: .
abundance: .
v_gene: TRBV29-1
CDR3aa: CSVAKRGSGELFF
CDR3nt: TGCAGCGTTGCGAAAAGGGGTTCCGGGGAGCTGTTTTTT

j_gene: TRBJ2-7
d_gene: TRBD1
abundance: .
v_gene: TRBV2
CDR3aa: CASSKTYQQGILSYEQYF
CDR3nt: TGTGCCAGCAGTAAAACCTACCAACAGGGGATTCTCTCCTACGAGCAGTACTTC

j_gene: TRBJ1-1
d_gene: .
abundance: few
v_gene: TRBV6-2/TRBV6-3
CDR3aa: CASSYSRRAGMNTEAFF
CDR3nt: TGTGCCAGCAGTTACTCCCGGCGGGCCGGTATGAACACTGAAGCTTTCTTT

j_gene: TRBJ2-3
d_gene: .
abundance: .
v_gene: TRBV6-1
CDR3aa: CASSEPARLEDPDTQYF
CDR3nt: TGTGCCAGCAGTGAACCGGCGCGACTGGAGGACCCAGATACGCAGTATTTT

j_gene: TRBJ2-5
d_gene: .
abundance: few
v_gene: TRBV5-1
CDR3aa: CASREGVSQETQYF
CDR3nt: TGCGCCAGCAGAGAGGGGGTGTCCCAAGAGACCCAGTACTTC

j_gene: TRBJ2-7
d_gene: TRBD1
abundance: .
v_gene: TRBV28
CDR3aa: CASSSGQGYEQYF
CDR3nt: TGTGCCAGCAGTTCGGGACAGGGCTACGAGCAGTACTTC

j_gene: TRBJ2-3
d_gene: .
abundance: .
v_gene: TRBV5-4
CDR3aa: CASSQGTRTDTQYF
CDR3nt: TGTGCCAGCAGCCAGGGAACACGGACAGATACGCAGTATTTT

j_gene: TRBJ2-1
d_gene: TRBD2
abundance: .
v_gene: TRBV3-1/TRBV3-2
CDR3aa: CASSQASGYNEQFF
CDR3nt: TGTGCCAGCAGCCAGGCTAGCGGTTACAATGAGCAGTTCTTC

j_gene: TRBJ2-7
d_gene: TRBD2
abundance: .
v_gene: TRBV4-2
CDR3aa: CASSQDPAGGPSCEQYF
CDR3nt: TGTGCCAGCAGCCAAGATCCGGCGGGAGGGCCGTCGTGCGAGCAGTACTTC

j_gene: TRBJ1-5
d_gene: .
abundance: once
v_gene: TRBV6-4
CDR3aa: CASSPDSNQPQHF
CDR3nt: TGTGCCAGCAGTCCAGATAGCAATCAGCCCCAGCATTTT

j_gene: TRBJ2-7
d_gene: .
abundance: .
v_gene: TRBV5-4
CDR3aa: CASSRVRSEQYF
CDR3nt: TGTGCCAGCAGCAGAGTTCGGAGCGAGCAGTACTTC

j_gene: TRBJ2-1
d_gene: .
abundance: .
v_gene: TRBV6-5
CDR3aa: CASSLTTFPREQFF
CDR3nt: TGTGCCAGCAGCCTTACTACCTTCCCCCGTGAGCAGTTCTTC

j_gene: TRBJ2-7
d_gene: TRBD1
abundance: .
v_gene: TRBV9
CDR3aa: CASSISGQGANEQYF
CDR3nt: TGTGCCAGCAGCATATCGGGACAGGGGGCTAATGAGCAGTACTTC

j_gene: TRBJ1-1
d_gene: .
abundance: .
v_gene: TRBV2
CDR3aa: CASKGRGRNGEAFF
CDR3nt: TGTGCCAGCAAGGGGCGGGGGAGGAATGGTGAAGCTTTCTTT

j_gene: TRBJ1-5
d_gene: TRBD1
abundance: .
v_gene: TRBV6-5
CDR3aa: CASSSGQSNQPQHF
CDR3nt: TGTGCCAGCAGCTCGGGACAGTCCAATCAGCCCCAGCATTTT

j_gene: TRBJ2-1
d_gene: TRBD2
abundance: few
v_gene: TRBV7-2
CDR3aa: CASSLLAGGYNEQFF
CDR3nt: TGTGCCAGCAGCTTACTAGCGGGAGGATACAATGAGCAGTTCTTC

j_gene: TRBJ2-1
d_gene: .
abundance: .
v_gene: TRBV6-1
CDR3aa: CASSEEGPLSYNEQFF
CDR3nt: TGTGCCAGCAGTGAAGAGGGGCCACTCTCCTACAATGAGCAGTTCTTC

j_gene: TRBJ2-2
d_gene: .
abundance: .
v_gene: TRBV9
CDR3aa: CASSVDGTGDTGELFF
CDR3nt: TGTGCCAGCAGCGTAGATGGGACGGGGGACACCGGGGAGCTGTTTTTT

j_gene: TRBJ2-1
d_gene: TRBD1
abundance: .
v_gene: TRBV10-3
CDR3aa: CAINRGQRDEQFF
CDR3nt: TGTGCCATTAACAGGGGACAGAGGGATGAGCAGTTCTTC

j_gene: TRBJ2-3
d_gene: .
abundance: few
v_gene: TRBV7-9
CDR3aa: CASTSRDADTQYF
CDR3nt: TGTGCCAGCACCTCTCGAGATGCAGATACGCAGTATTTT

j_gene: TRBJ1-1
d_gene: .
abundance: .
v_gene: TRBV19
CDR3aa: CASSMREGQGWTEAFF
CDR3nt: TGTGCCAGTAGTATGCGGGAGGGGCAGGGGTGGACTGAAGCTTTCTTT

j_gene: TRBJ1-2
d_gene: .
abundance: .
v_gene: TRBV11-2
CDR3aa: CASSSPRFPNYGYTF
CDR3nt: TGTGCCAGCAGCTCCCCCCGGTTTCCTAACTATGGCTACACCTTC